These 6 T cell receptor beta chains share one sample of origin, sequenced in a study of T cell responses to AZD1222 COVID-19 vaccine. Sequencing used immunoSEQ multiplex PCR; TCRdb keeps in-frame clones, though not all of them. The table has fewer than 110,000 clones, around nine tenths seen once; the top ten hold roughly 5.6%. The sequencing used peripheral blood, collected 28 days after the second AZD1222 dose. The receptors were sampled from an adult who received the AZD1222 COVID-19 vaccine.

The chain uses TRBV30 and TRBJ2-6; D is unclear. The germline V gene encodes CDR1 GTSNPN and CDR2 SVGIG (reference sequence). The CDR3 covers 15 residues. The V end lost 0 bases, the J end lost 1 base, and 7 bases lay between the germline ends. The DNA of the CDR3 is TGTGCCTGGAGTGTAGTAATATCTGGGGCCAACGTCCTGACTTTC. Its protein product is CAWSVVISGANVLTF.

V and J are TRBV6-2 or TRBV6-3 and TRBJ2-1, with D hard to call. V was clipped by 0 bases and J by 0 bases, with 18 bases between them. CDR1 and CDR2 from the germline V gene are MNHEY and SVGEGT. The CDR3 totals 19 residues. The CDR3 protein is CASSYSRHNRAASYNEQFF. In nucleotides, the CDR3 is TGTGCCAGCAGTTACTCCAGACATAATCGGGCGGCCTCCTACAATGAGCAGTTCTTC.

CDR3: CASSATTGMTYNEQFF. The DNA for the CDR3 is TGCGCCAGCAGCGCAACGACAGGGATGACCTACAATGAGCAGTTCTTC. This rearrangement joins TRBV5-1 to TRBJ2-1, with 7 bases matching TRBD1. CDR1 is SGHRS, CDR2 YFSETQ, per germline. CDR3 length: 16 residues. V lost 4 bases, J lost 2 bases, and 9 bases stayed unmatched.

This clone was counted once. This sequence joins TRBV18 and TRBJ2-2; D is perhaps TRBD1 or TRBD2 (5 bases each). Per the germline V gene, CDR1 is KGHSH and CDR2 is LQKENI. This CDR3 region has 16 residues. V was pared by 0 bases and J by 4 bases, with 12 bases between. CDR3 sequence: CASSPPSAGGTGELFF. CDR3 in DNA: TGTGCCAGCTCACCACCGTCAGCTGGGGGCACCGGGGAGCTGTTTTTT.

This chain joins TRBV19 and TRBJ1-3; D unresolved. Germline V CDR1 and CDR2: LNHDA, SQIVND (reference sequence). V dropped 10 bases and J dropped 7 bases, with 14 bases sitting between them. This CDR3 spans 12 amino acids. The CDR3 DNA sequence: TGTGCCATCCTTGACGCTTCGAACACCATATATTTT. It yields the protein CAILDASNTIYF.

The chain links TRBV25-1 to TRBJ2-5, with a possible D match to TRBD1 (6 bases). The V gene lost 0 bases and the J gene lost 5 bases, with 7 bases spanning the gap. The CDR3 consists of 13 residues. The germline gives CDR1 MGHDK, CDR2 SYGVNS. In DNA form, the CDR3 reads TGTGCCAGCAGTGAATATAGGGGGGAGACCCAGTACTTC. Its protein is CASSEYRGETQYF.